This T cell receptor beta chain came from a study of blood T cell repertoires in COVID-19. Which cohort a participant joined came from the clinical history participants gave. Sequencing was performed with immunoSEQ multiplex PCR; in TCRdb, only in-frame clones are kept and a portion is missing. The sample holds about 190,000 clones, around 85% seen once. Germline V gene lookup returns CDR1 SGHVS and CDR2 FNYEAQ. This CDR3 is 14 amino acids long. V was pared by 3 bases and J by 0 bases, with 8 bases between. What was sequenced was PBMCs or T cells enriched from blood (not recorded which). This clonotype was obtained from a woman aged 25 to 45 who had recovered from COVID-19. This chain links TRBV7-6 with TRBJ1-1; weak D call: TRBD1 (6 bases). The CDR3 protein is CASSLGGLNTEAFF. In DNA form, the CDR3 reads TGTGCCAGCAGCTTGGGGGGGCTGAACACTGAAGCTTTCTTT.